This T cell receptor beta chain appears in the sequencing data of a study of CD8+ T cells in alopecia areata. Study summary: Affected scalp percentage determined the severity score of treated patients. General study points: It was observed that many expanded lesional clones persisted in scalp and blood during tofacitinib.

cDNA serving as the sequencing template came from extracted, reverse transcribed RNA. Data came from immunoSEQ multiplex PCR; TCRdb stores just in-frame clones and leaves some out. Seen here are 190,000 or so clones, about 60% observed once, and the top ten hold roughly 12%. The germline gives CDR1 SGHRS, CDR2 YFSETQ. V was pared by 2 bases and J by 4 bases, with 4 bases between. The CDR3 sequence is 11 residues long. Treatment given: oral pan-JAK inhibitor, 5-10 mg twice daily. Worth noting for this clone: The target antigen is unknown. This sample also contains other DNA sequences that code for the same CDR3.

This clonotype was obtained from a human donor with alopecia areata. The sample here was CD8+ T cells sorted from blood, taken at week 24, from a patient treated with tofacitinib. This sequence joins TRBV5-1 and TRBJ2-7; D gene ambiguous. The CDR3 loop reads CASSFGYEQYF. The CDR3 DNA reads as TGCGCCAGCAGCTTCGGATACGAGCAGTACTTC.